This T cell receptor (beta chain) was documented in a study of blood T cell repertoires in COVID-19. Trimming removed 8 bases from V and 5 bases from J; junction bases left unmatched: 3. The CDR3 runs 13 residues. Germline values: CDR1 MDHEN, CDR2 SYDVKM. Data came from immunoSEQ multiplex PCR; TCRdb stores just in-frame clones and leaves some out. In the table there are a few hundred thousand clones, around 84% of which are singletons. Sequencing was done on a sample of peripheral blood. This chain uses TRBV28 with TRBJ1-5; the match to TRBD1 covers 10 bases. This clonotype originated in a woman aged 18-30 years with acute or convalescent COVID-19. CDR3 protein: CASGGQGYQPQHF. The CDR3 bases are TGTGCCAGCGGGGGACAGGGGTATCAGCCCCAGCATTTT.